Following are 25 T cell receptor beta chains from one sample sequenced in a study of blood T cell repertoires in COVID-19. Some clones are missing from TCRdb's copy, which holds only in-frame ones; the method was immunoSEQ multiplex PCR. The sample holds around 46,000 clones, about 88% seen once. Sequencing was performed on peripheral blood. Every receptor here comes from a man aged 40-49 years with active COVID-19.

The gene calls are TRBV19 and TRBJ1-5, with a tentative D call TRBD2 (5 bases). The closer fit of TRBJ2-3 to the DNA end suggests the J call may be wrong. The CDR3 has 18 residues. Per the germline V gene, CDR1 is LNHDA and CDR2 is SQIVND (reference sequence). The CDR3 nucleotides are TGTGCCAGTAGGGACTCATCAGAATCACTATATAGCAATCAGCCCCAGTATTTT. This codes for CASRDSSESLYSNQPQYF.

This clone was seen a single time. The V gene is TRBV6-6, the J gene TRBJ1-5, with D perhaps TRBD1 (5 bases). This CDR3 contains 14 residues. The V end was cut by 10 bases, the J end by 0 bases, with 13 bases between. Germline V gene lookup returns CDR1 MNHNY and CDR2 SVGAGI (reference sequence). The CDR3 sequence is CATRQGISNQPQHF. The DNA for the CDR3 is TGTGCCACCCGTCAGGGAATTAGCAATCAGCCCCAGCATTTT.

This clone was recorded once. J is TRBJ2-7 and V is TRBV7-3; weak D call: TRBD1 (5 bases). This CDR3 is built from 12 residues. Germline lookup yields CDR1 SGHTA and CDR2 FQGTGA. V lost 5 bases and J lost 7, with 12 bases in between. As DNA, the CDR3 is TGTGCCAGCAGCCTCAACAACAGGGAGCAGTACTTC. Translation: CASSLNNREQYF.

V gene TRBV27 combines with J gene TRBJ1-1, with D possibly being TRBD1 (5 bases). The length of the CDR3 is 14 residues. Germline V gene sequence: CDR1 MNHEY, CDR2 SMNVEV (reference sequence). V dropped 4 bases and J dropped 4 bases, with 13 bases sitting between them. CDR3 bases: TGTGCCAGCAGTTCCCGGACACAGAGCACTGAAGCTTTCTTT. Protein: CASSSRTQSTEAFF.

This clone showed up just once. The chain uses TRBV11-2 and TRBJ2-7; TRBD1 might be the D (7 bases). This CDR3 spans 13 amino acids. Germline V gene lookup returns CDR1 SGHAT and CDR2 FQNNGV. Trimming left V 1 base short and J 6 bases short, with 10 bases between. The CDR3 sequence: CASSLGQGGEQYF. The CDR3 DNA sequence: TGTGCCAGCAGCTTAGGACAGGGAGGCGAGCAGTACTTC.

The V call is TRBV5-1, the J call TRBJ2-7; 8 bases align to TRBD1. In germline, CDR1 is SGHRS, CDR2 YFSETQ. The CDR3 is 16 amino acids. J was trimmed by 4 bases and V by 3 bases; bases with no gene match: 12. The CDR3 here is CASSSPTRQGRYEQYF. CDR3 in DNA: TGCGCCAGCAGCTCACCAACCAGACAGGGGCGATACGAGCAGTACTTC.

This rearrangement joins TRBV21-1 to TRBJ1-6; no DNA check was done on the table's D call, TRBD1. TRBV21-1 is labeled a pseudogene. This CDR3 contains 15 residues. The CDR3 sequence is CASSGRTGFNSPLHF. CDR3 sequence (DNA): TGTGCCAGCAGCGGGCGGACAGGCTTTAATTCACCCCTCCACTTT.

The gene calls are TRBV5-6 and TRBJ1-4, with TRBD1 matching over 8 bases. The CDR3 runs to 15 residues. Germline V gives CDR1 SGHDT, CDR2 YYEEEE. V lost 3 bases, J lost 4 bases, and 5 bases stayed unmatched. CDR3 residues: CASSSTGAINEKLFF. In nucleotides, the CDR3 is TGTGCCAGCAGCTCGACAGGGGCGATTAATGAAAAACTGTTTTTT.

J is TRBJ2-3 and V is TRBV9; D is uncertain. The ends were cut back, 0 bases at V and 13 bases at J, with 12 bases in the middle. The CDR3 sequence is 12 residues long. Per the germline V gene, CDR1 is SGDLS and CDR2 is YYNGEE. The CDR3 nucleotides read TGTGCCAGCAGCGTAGATGGAGACCGGGAGTATTTT. It yields the protein CASSVDGDREYF.

V is TRBV18 and J is TRBJ1-1; 7 nucleotides match TRBD1. The germline CDR1 and CDR2 sequences are KGHSH and LQKENI. The CDR3 has 15 amino acids. V lost 4 bases and J lost 1; bases outside the gene matches: 6. CDR3 in DNA: TGTGCCAGCTCACTCCTTGGGACAGAGAACACTGAAGCTTTCTTT. This gives the protein CASSLLGTENTEAFF.

This clone was recorded once. DNA of the CDR3: TGTGCCAGCAGTGAAATAGCGGGTGGCTACACCTTC. This sequence encodes CASSEIAGGYTF. The V and J genes are TRBV25-1 and TRBJ1-2; D gene ambiguous. Looked up from germline, CDR1 is MGHDK and CDR2 is SYGVNS. CDR3 length equals 12 residues. Trimming stripped 2 bases from V and 7 bases from J, with 8 bases between.

The chain couples TRBV19 to TRBJ1-6; 9 bases map to TRBD1. Germline CDR1 LNHDA, CDR2 SQIVND (reference sequence). V lost 5 bases to trimming and J lost 17 bases; unmatched junction nucleotides: 28. This CDR3 region has 19 residues. The CDR3, as DNA: TGTGCCAGTAGTTCTCACACTCCGGGACAGGGAATAATGGTACGAGGAGTCCACTTT. As protein: CASSSHTPGQGIMVRGVHF.

This sequence joins TRBV6-6 and TRBJ1-1, with a weak D call TRBD1 (6 bases). Per the germline V gene, CDR1 is MNHNY and CDR2 is SVGAGI (reference sequence). CDR3 size: 14 residues. V was shortened by 2 bases and J by 3 bases, with 10 bases between the two germline ends. CDR3 in DNA: TGTGCCAGCAGTTACGCACAGGGCGACACTGAAGCTTTCTTT. Protein: CASSYAQGDTEAFF.

The rearrangement uses TRBV7-8 and TRBJ1-1, with D unclear. CDR3 length: 14 amino acids. V was pared by 5 bases and J by 0 bases, with 10 bases between. Germline V lookup: CDR1 SGHVS, CDR2 FQNEAQ. The CDR3 loop is CASSRGGMNTEAFF. The CDR3 nucleotides are TGTGCCAGCAGCCGAGGAGGGATGAACACTGAAGCTTTCTTT.

In this sample, this clone turned up a few times. The genes are TRBV18 and TRBJ1-6, with 8 bases aligning to TRBD1. Germline trimming cut 6 bases from V and 8 bases from J; bases unmatched to any gene: 12. The CDR3 runs 16 residues. The germline V gene encodes CDR1 KGHSH and CDR2 LQKENI. This CDR3 is CASSPRDRRLDSPLHF. CDR3 DNA sequence: TGTGCCAGCTCTCCTAGGGACAGGCGTCTTGATTCACCCCTCCACTTT. Full variable domain (outside the CDR3, taken from reference TRBV18 and TRBJ1-6): NAGVMQNPRHLVRRRGQEARLRCSPMKGHSHVYWYRQLPEEGLKFMVYLQKENIIDESGMPKERFSAEFPKEGPSILRIQQVVRGDSAAYFCASSPRDRRLDSPLHFGNGTRLTVT.

This clone was counted once. The chain links TRBV5-1 to TRBJ1-3; D gene ambiguous. Germline lookup yields CDR1 SGHRS and CDR2 YFSETQ. The V gene lost 0 bases and the J gene lost 0 bases, with 10 bases spanning the gap. The CDR3 is 16 residues long. Written as DNA, the CDR3 is TGCGCCAGCAGCTTGGAGGAGGGATACTCTGGAAACACCATATATTTT. Its protein product is CASSLEEGYSGNTIYF.

The gene calls are TRBV11-2 and TRBJ2-1; the match to TRBD1 covers 7 bases. The V segment lost 1 base and the J segment 4 bases; nucleotides outside the gene matches: 7. The CDR3 is 16 residues long. The germline gives CDR1 SGHAT, CDR2 FQNNGV. CDR3 region: CASSLGAGGFYNEQFF. CDR3 in DNA: TGTGCCAGCAGCTTAGGGGCAGGGGGTTTTTACAATGAGCAGTTCTTC.

The chain has TRBV11-3 and TRBJ2-3, with D hard to call. This CDR3 contains 12 residues. Germline V gives CDR1 SGHNT, CDR2 YENEEA. V lost 5 bases and J 1 base, leaving 4 bases between the germline ends. Here the CDR3 reads CASSGRTDTQYF. The CDR3 DNA reads TGTGCCAGCAGCGGCCGCACAGATACGCAGTATTTT.

The chain has TRBV3-1 (or the pseudogene TRBV3-2) and TRBJ2-1, with 7 bases matching TRBD2. The CDR3 is made up of 14 amino acids. Looked up from germline, CDR1 is LGHDT and CDR2 is YNNKEL (reference sequence). The V and J ends lost 6 bases and 11 bases, in that order; junction bases with no gene match: 13. CDR3 residues: CASSWGISGQKQFF. The CDR3 region has the DNA TGTGCCAGCAGTTGGGGGATTAGCGGGCAAAAGCAGTTCTTC.

CDR3 nucleotides: TGTGCCAGCAGCTCTACAGGGGCTTACACTGAAGCTTTCTTT. As protein: CASSSTGAYTEAFF. The chain employs TRBV3-1 (or the pseudogene TRBV3-2) and TRBJ1-1, with 7 bases fitting TRBD1. Germline V gene lookup returns CDR1 LGHDT and CDR2 YNNKEL (reference sequence). This CDR3 region has 14 residues. Trimming at V came to 5 bases and at J to 3 bases, leaving 6 bases not matched to a gene.

J is TRBJ1-2 and V is TRBV18; weak D call: TRBD1 (5 bases). The CDR3 is made up of 15 amino acids. Germline CDR1 is KGHSH and CDR2 is LQKENI. Trimming took 0 bases from V and 4 from J, leaving 12 bases between them. CDR3 residues: CASSPPTAWGYGYTF. The CDR3 bases are TGTGCCAGCTCACCACCGACAGCCTGGGGCTATGGCTACACCTTC. Variable domain in full (rest from reference TRBV18 and TRBJ1-2): NAGVMQNPRHLVRRRGQEARLRCSPMKGHSHVYWYRQLPEEGLKFMVYLQKENIIDESGMPKERFSAEFPKEGPSILRIQQVVRGDSAAYFCASSPPTAWGYGYTFGSGTRLTVV.

The chain couples TRBV9 to TRBJ2-1, with a weak D call TRBD1 (5 bases). The CDR3 has 15 amino acids. Germline CDR1 reads SGDLS; CDR2 reads YYNGEE. V lost 2 bases to trimming and J lost 3 bases, with 12 bases between them. In DNA, the CDR3 is TGTGCCAGCAGCGTCACTCCCGACAGCTACAATGAGCAGTTCTTC. Protein: CASSVTPDSYNEQFF. Looking up the rest from reference TRBV9 and TRBJ2-1 gives the full variable domain: DSGVTQTPKHLITATGQRVTLRCSPRSGDLSVYWYQQSLDQGLQFLIQYYNGEERAKGNILERFSAQQFPDLHSELNLSSLELGDSALYFCASSVTPDSYNEQFFGPGTRLTVL.

The chain links TRBV19 to TRBJ1-5; D may be TRBD1 (6 bases). The germline gives CDR1 LNHDA, CDR2 SQIVND (reference sequence). Trimming removed 3 bases from V and 2 bases from J, with 11 bases in between. The CDR3 totals 15 residues. For the CDR3, the DNA is TGTGCCAGTAGTATTGCGGGGGGCGGCAATCAGCCCCAGCATTTT. This translates into CASSIAGGGNQPQHF.

The V and J genes are TRBV5-4 and TRBJ2-7, with a tentative D call TRBD1 (5 bases). Germline loops: CDR1 SGHNT, CDR2 YYREEE (reference sequence). V shed 0 bases and J shed 3 bases, with 13 bases lying between them. The CDR3 spans 15 residues. The CDR3 protein is CASSLEGQGFYEQYF. Written as DNA, the CDR3 is TGTGCCAGCAGCTTGGAGGGGCAGGGCTTCTACGAGCAGTACTTC.

The V and J genes are TRBV4-1 and TRBJ2-3, with 14 bases lining up with TRBD2. This CDR3 contains 17 residues. J gave up 5 bases and V 2 bases, and 6 bases lay outside the gene matches. Per germline, CDR1 MGHRA and CDR2 YSYEKL. The CDR3 DNA sequence: TGCGCCAGCAGCCAAACGGGACTAGCGGGAGCAGAAGATACGCAGTATTTT. Its protein is CASSQTGLAGAEDTQYF.